These T cell receptor beta chains were read from a single sample in a study of T cell responses to AZD1222 COVID-19 vaccine. The method was immunoSEQ multiplex PCR; TCRdb's version includes in-frame clones alone and lacks a portion of them. The sample includes tens of thousands of clones, around 87% of them seen just once. Sample: peripheral blood, taken 28 days after the second AZD1222 dose. The receptors were sampled from an adult who received the AZD1222 COVID-19 vaccine. Both conserved end residues are part of each CDR3. A D gene is named only where the DNA matches it firmly. Size is stated for part of the rows, as once, few or many counts, or as a class when the clone is expanded.

CDR3 protein | CDR3 DNA | clone size | J gene | V gene | D gene
CASSLATGLGEKLFF | TGTGCCAGCAGCTTAGCGACAGGACTTGGAGAAAAACTGTTTTTT | . | TRBJ1-4 | TRBV7-6 | .
CASSQQGAYNEQFF | TGTGCCAGCAGCCAACAGGGCGCCTACAATGAGCAGTTCTTC | . | TRBJ2-1 | TRBV3-1/TRBV3-2 | .
CASSFPPRGGYGYTF | TGTGCCAGCAGCTTTCCTCCTCGGGGCGGCTATGGCTACACCTTC | . | TRBJ1-2 | TRBV28 | .
CASSLDHSLEAFF | TGTGCCAGCAGCTTAGATCACAGCCTTGAAGCTTTCTTT | . | TRBJ1-1 | TRBV7-8 | .
CASSPGVRDYGYTF | TGCGCCAGCAGCCCAGGTGTGCGGGATTATGGCTACACCTTC | . | TRBJ1-2 | TRBV4-1 | .
CAISPTGGGTEAFF | TGTGCCATCAGCCCGACAGGGGGGGGCACTGAAGCTTTCTTT | . | TRBJ1-1 | TRBV10-3 | TRBD1
CASLGGGTDTQYF | TGTGCCAGCCTCGGGGGGGGCACAGATACGCAGTATTTT | . | TRBJ2-3 | TRBV3-1/TRBV3-2 | TRBD2
CASSFGSEQYF | TGTGCCAGCAGTTTTGGATCCGAGCAGTACTTC | . | TRBJ2-7 | TRBV27 | .
CAWGLDFSGANVLTF | TGTGCCTGGGGTCTCGATTTCTCTGGGGCCAACGTCCTGACTTTC | . | TRBJ2-6 | TRBV30 | .
CASSMRTTGFSGNTIYF | TGCGCCAGCAGCATGAGAACAACAGGGTTCTCTGGAAACACCATATATTTT | . | TRBJ1-3 | TRBV5-1 | .
CASSFQTANTEAFF | TGTGCCAGCAGCTTTCAGACAGCGAACACTGAAGCTTTCTTT | once | TRBJ1-1 | TRBV7-2 | .
CASSTGQAYGYTF | TGTGCCAGCAGCACGGGACAGGCTTATGGCTACACCTTC | . | TRBJ1-2 | TRBV12-3/TRBV12-4 | TRBD1
CASSDWGATSYNEQFF | TGTGCCAGCAGTGACTGGGGGGCAACTTCCTACAATGAGCAGTTCTTC | . | TRBJ2-1 | TRBV6-1 | .
CASSKQAGGKNIQYF | TGTGCCAGCAGCAAACAAGCGGGGGGAAAAAACATTCAGTACTTC | . | TRBJ2-4 | TRBV9 | TRBD2
CASSLVGVNTEAFF | TGCGCCAGCAGCTTGGTAGGGGTCAACACTGAAGCTTTCTTT | . | TRBJ1-1 | TRBV5-1 | .
CASSAGGSSGANVLTF | TGTGCCAGCAGTGCCGGCGGAAGCTCTGGGGCCAACGTCCTGACTTTC | . | TRBJ2-6 | TRBV6-4 | .
CASSQDPTAGYTF | TGCGCCAGCAGCCAAGATCCGACAGCTGGCTACACCTTC | few | TRBJ1-2 | TRBV4-1 | .
CAWSTGGYNEQFF | TGTGCCTGGAGTACGGGGGGGTACAATGAGCAGTTCTTC | . | TRBJ2-1 | TRBV30 | TRBD2
CASSSAGGYNEQFF | TGCGCCAGCAGCTCCGCGGGGGGGTACAATGAGCAGTTCTTC | many | TRBJ2-1 | TRBV5-1 | TRBD2
CASSPLLNTEAFF | TGCGCCAGCAGCCCCCTCTTGAACACTGAAGCTTTCTTT | . | TRBJ1-1 | TRBV4-3 | .
CARLRDVF | TGCGCCAGACTCCGAGATGTATTC | . | TRBJ2-7 | TRBV10-1 | .
CASTKGWTGNEKLFF | TGTGCCAGCACCAAAGGGTGGACAGGGAATGAAAAACTGTTTTTT | few | TRBJ1-4 | TRBV6-5 | TRBD1
CASSIGAGVSGYTF | TGTGCCAGTAGTATTGGCGCAGGGGTTTCTGGCTACACCTTC | . | TRBJ1-2 | TRBV19 | .
CASSQEQGKSYGYTF | TGCGCCAGCAGCCAAGAGCAGGGCAAGTCCTATGGCTACACCTTC | . | TRBJ1-2 | TRBV4-3 | .
CASSAGEGNTIYF | TGTGCCAGCAGTGCCGGGGAAGGCAACACCATATATTTT | few | TRBJ1-3 | TRBV9 | .
CASSLGDRNTGELFF | TGTGCCAGCAGCCTAGGGGACAGGAACACCGGGGAGCTGTTTTTT | once | TRBJ2-2 | TRBV7-3 | TRBD1
CASSLEGQGPYGYTF | TGTGCCAGCAGCTTGGAGGGACAGGGTCCCTATGGCTACACCTTC | few | TRBJ1-2 | TRBV5-5 | TRBD1
CASSFRTREQFF | TGTGCCAGCAGTTTCAGGACTCGGGAGCAGTTCTTC | . | TRBJ2-1 | TRBV28 | .
CASSNRAANEKLFF | TGTGCCAGCAGTAACAGGGCAGCGAATGAAAAACTGTTTTTT | . | TRBJ1-4 | TRBV27 | .
CASSQGDLNTEAFF | TGTGCCAGCAGCCAAGGAGATTTGAACACTGAAGCTTTCTTT | . | TRBJ1-1 | TRBV3-1/TRBV3-2 | .
CASSWRTSGNTIYF | TGTGCCAGCAGCTGGAGGACGTCTGGAAACACCATATATTTT | . | TRBJ1-3 | TRBV5-6 | .
CASSLRDSGNTIYF | TGTGCCAGCAGCCTCCGGGACTCTGGAAACACCATATATTTT | . | TRBJ1-3 | TRBV5-6 | .
CASSRDRNYGYTF | TGTGCCAGCAGTCGTGACAGGAACTATGGCTACACCTTC | . | TRBJ1-2 | TRBV6-5 | .
CASSTRPAGNEQYF | TGTGCCAGCAGCACCCGGCCGGCTGGGAACGAGCAGTACTTC | . | TRBJ2-7 | TRBV5-8 | .
CASSSRGAVGLPSTTPYGYTF | TGTGCCAGCAGCAGCCGGGGGGCGGTGGGACTGCCATCCACGACCCCCTATGGCTACACCTTC | . | TRBJ1-2 | TRBV21-1 | .
CASSQGLSGGAGETQYF | TGTGCCAGCAGCCAAGGATTAAGTGGGGGGGCCGGTGAGACCCAGTACTTC | . | TRBJ2-5 | TRBV3-1/TRBV3-2 | .
CASSLPHSPLHF | TGTGCCAGCAGCCTCCCGCATTCACCCCTCCACTTT | . | TRBJ1-6 | TRBV6-5 | .
CASSLDLGDGYTF | TGTGCCAGCAGCTTAGATCTAGGGGATGGCTACACCTTC | . | TRBJ1-2 | TRBV11-2 | .
CASSPLREANYGYTF | TGTGCCAGCTCACCATTGAGGGAAGCGAACTATGGCTACACCTTC | . | TRBJ1-2 | TRBV18 | .
CASSLSGEAEAFF | TGCGCCAGCAGCTTGTCGGGGGAGGCTGAAGCTTTCTTT | . | TRBJ1-1 | TRBV5-1 | .
CASVDLRAPTDTQYF | TGTGCCAGCGTGGATTTACGTGCGCCCACAGATACGCAGTATTTT | . | TRBJ2-3 | TRBV27 | .
CASSQDRVVWNQPQHF | TGTGCCAGCAGCCAGGACAGGGTGGTGTGGAATCAGCCCCAGCATTTT | . | TRBJ1-5 | TRBV7-8 | TRBD1
CAISLDRSVVTEAFF | TGTGCCATCAGTTTGGACAGGTCGGTAGTCACTGAAGCTTTCTTT | . | TRBJ1-1 | TRBV10-3 | TRBD1
CASSDSSGNTIYF | TGTGCCAGCAGCGATAGCTCTGGAAACACCATATATTTT | . | TRBJ1-3 | TRBV5-8 | .
CASSQVSMNTEAFF | TGTGCCAGCAGCCAAGTCTCTATGAACACTGAAGCTTTCTTT | once | TRBJ1-1 | TRBV4-2 | .
CASSEGKNTEAFF | TGTGCCAGCAGTGAAGGCAAGAACACTGAAGCTTTCTTT | few | TRBJ1-1 | TRBV6-1 | .
CASSGGNYEKLFF | TGTGCCAGCAGTGGGGGAAATTATGAAAAACTGTTTTTT | . | TRBJ1-4 | TRBV2 | .
CASRNSWGSGANVLTF | TGTGCCAGCAGAAACTCCTGGGGCTCTGGGGCCAACGTCCTGACTTTC | . | TRBJ2-6 | TRBV27 | .
CASSPTSGSGELFF | TGTGCCAGCAGCCCGACTAGTGGGTCCGGGGAGCTGTTTTTT | once | TRBJ2-2 | TRBV3-1/TRBV3-2 | .
CASSSGFNEKLFF | TGTGCTAGCAGCTCTGGGTTTAATGAAAAACTGTTTTTT | . | TRBJ1-4 | TRBV7-7 | .
CASSVATGVSYEQYF | TGTGCCAGCAGCGTAGCTACCGGGGTTTCCTACGAGCAGTACTTC | once | TRBJ2-7 | TRBV9 | .
CASRRFGGAVETQYF | TGTGCCAGCAGACGGTTCGGGGGGGCCGTAGAGACCCAGTACTTC | . | TRBJ2-5 | TRBV7-2 | TRBD2
CASTAWGQPTDTQYF | TGTGCCAGCACGGCTTGGGGGCAGCCTACGGATACGCAGTATTTT | . | TRBJ2-3 | TRBV28 | .
CASSLEGGNTIYF | TGCGCCAGCAGCTTGGAGGGAGGCAACACCATATATTTT | . | TRBJ1-3 | TRBV5-1 | .
CASSPRTGTNEQFF | TGTGCCAGCTCACCACGGACAGGGACCAATGAGCAGTTCTTC | . | TRBJ2-1 | TRBV18 | TRBD1